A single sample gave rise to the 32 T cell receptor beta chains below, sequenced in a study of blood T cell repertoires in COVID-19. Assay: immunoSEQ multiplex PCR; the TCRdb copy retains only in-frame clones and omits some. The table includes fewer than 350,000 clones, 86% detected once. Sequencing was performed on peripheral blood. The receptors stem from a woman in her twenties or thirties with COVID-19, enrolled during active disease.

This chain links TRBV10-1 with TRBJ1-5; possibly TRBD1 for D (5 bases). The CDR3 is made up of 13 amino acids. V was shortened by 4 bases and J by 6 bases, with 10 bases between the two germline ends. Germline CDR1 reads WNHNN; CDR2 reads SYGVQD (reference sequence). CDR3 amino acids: CASSAGLSQPQHF. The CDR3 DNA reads TGCGCCAGCAGTGCAGGGCTGAGTCAGCCCCAGCATTTT.

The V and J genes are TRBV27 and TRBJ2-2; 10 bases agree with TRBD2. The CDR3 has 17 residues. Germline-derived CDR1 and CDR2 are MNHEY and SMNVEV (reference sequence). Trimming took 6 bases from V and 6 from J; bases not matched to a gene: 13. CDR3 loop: CASSLTRSGGASGELFF. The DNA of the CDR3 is TGTGCCAGCAGCCTCACTCGAAGCGGGGGGGCATCCGGGGAGCTGTTTTTT.

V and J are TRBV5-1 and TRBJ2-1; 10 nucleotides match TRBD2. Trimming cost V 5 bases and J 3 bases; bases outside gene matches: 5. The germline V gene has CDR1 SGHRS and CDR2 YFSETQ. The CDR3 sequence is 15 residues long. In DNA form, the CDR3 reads TGCGCCAGCAGTTTTATAGCGGGGGGCTACAATGAGCAGTTCTTC. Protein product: CASSFIAGGYNEQFF.

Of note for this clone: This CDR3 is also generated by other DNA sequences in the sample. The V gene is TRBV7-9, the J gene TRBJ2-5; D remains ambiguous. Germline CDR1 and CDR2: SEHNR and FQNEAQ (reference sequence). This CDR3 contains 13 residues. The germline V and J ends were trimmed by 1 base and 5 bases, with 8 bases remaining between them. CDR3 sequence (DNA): TGTGCCAGCAGCTTAGGCCCCGGGGAGACCCAGTACTTC. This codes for CASSLGPGETQYF.

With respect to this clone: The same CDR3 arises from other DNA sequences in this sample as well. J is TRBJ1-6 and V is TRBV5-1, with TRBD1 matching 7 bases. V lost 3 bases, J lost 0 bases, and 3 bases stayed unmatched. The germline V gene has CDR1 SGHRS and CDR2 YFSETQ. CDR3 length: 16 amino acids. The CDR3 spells CASSSQGSSYNSPLHF. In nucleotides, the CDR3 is TGCGCCAGCAGCTCACAGGGGAGCTCCTATAATTCACCCCTCCACTTT.

This chain's CDR3 is CASSYRGPVTEAFF. CDR3 coding DNA: TGTGCCAGCAGTTACCGAGGGCCCGTCACTGAAGCTTTCTTT. The chain carries TRBV6-5 and TRBJ1-1; the D is unclear. CDR1 MNHEY and CDR2 SVGAGI come from the germline V gene. The CDR3 runs 14 residues. The V end lost 2 bases, the J end lost 4 bases, and 11 bases lay between the germline ends.

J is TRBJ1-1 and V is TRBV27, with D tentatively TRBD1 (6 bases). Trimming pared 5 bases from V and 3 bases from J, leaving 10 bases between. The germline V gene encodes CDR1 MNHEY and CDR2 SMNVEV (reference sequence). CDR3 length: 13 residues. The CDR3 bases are TGTGCCAGCAGTATACACAGGGACACTGAAGCTTTCTTT. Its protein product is CASSIHRDTEAFF.

In nucleotides, the CDR3 is TGTGCCAGCAGTTACTCGTTGCAGGGGGTGGTCAATGAGCAGTTCTTC. Translating it yields CASSYSLQGVVNEQFF. V and J are TRBV6-5 and TRBJ2-1; 7 nucleotides match TRBD1. The CDR3 has 16 residues. Germline CDR1 MNHEY, CDR2 SVGAGI. The V segment lost 0 bases and the J segment 6 bases; nucleotides outside the gene matches: 8.

In DNA form, the CDR3 reads TGTGCCAGCAGCGTGGGGAGGCTTAACTATGGCTACACCTTC. This encodes CASSVGRLNYGYTF. The chain joins TRBV13 to TRBJ1-2; no definite D call. Trimming stripped 5 bases from V and 1 base from J, with 11 bases between. CDR3 length: 14 amino acids. Germline CDR1 reads PRHDT; CDR2 reads FYEKMQ (reference sequence).

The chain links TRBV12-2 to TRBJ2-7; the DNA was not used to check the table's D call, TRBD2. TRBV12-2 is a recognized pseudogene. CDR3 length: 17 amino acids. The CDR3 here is CASRNLPRTSGGEEQYF. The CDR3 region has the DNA TGTGCAAGTCGAAATCTCCCTCGGACTAGCGGGGGGGAGGAGCAGTACTTC.

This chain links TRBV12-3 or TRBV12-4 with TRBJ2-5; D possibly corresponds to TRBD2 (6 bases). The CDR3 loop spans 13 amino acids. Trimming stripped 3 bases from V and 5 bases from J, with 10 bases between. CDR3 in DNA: TGTGCCAGCAGTTTCGGGGGTTGGGAGACCCAGTACTTC. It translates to CASSFGGWETQYF.

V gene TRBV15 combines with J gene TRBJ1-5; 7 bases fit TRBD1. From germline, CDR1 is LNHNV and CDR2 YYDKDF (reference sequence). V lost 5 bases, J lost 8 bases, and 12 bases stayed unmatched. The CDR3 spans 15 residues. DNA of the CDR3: TGTGCCACCAGCTACACGGAGGGCGGGACAGAGCCCCAGCATTTT. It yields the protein CATSYTEGGTEPQHF.

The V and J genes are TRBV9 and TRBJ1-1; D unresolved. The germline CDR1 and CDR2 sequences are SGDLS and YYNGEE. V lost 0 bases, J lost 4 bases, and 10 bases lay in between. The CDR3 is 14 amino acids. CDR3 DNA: TGTGCCAGCAGCGTAGGTTTTAAGAGCACTGAAGCTTTCTTT. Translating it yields CASSVGFKSTEAFF.

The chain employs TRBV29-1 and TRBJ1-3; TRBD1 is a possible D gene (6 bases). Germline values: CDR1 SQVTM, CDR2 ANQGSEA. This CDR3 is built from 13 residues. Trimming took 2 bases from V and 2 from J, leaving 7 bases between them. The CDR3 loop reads CSVERQAGNTIYF. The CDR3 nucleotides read TGCAGCGTTGAAAGACAGGCTGGAAACACCATATATTTT.

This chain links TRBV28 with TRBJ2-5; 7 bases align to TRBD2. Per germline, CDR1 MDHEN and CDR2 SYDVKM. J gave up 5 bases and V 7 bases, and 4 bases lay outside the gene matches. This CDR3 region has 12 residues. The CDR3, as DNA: TGTGCCAGCACGACTAGCAGGGAGACCCAGTACTTC. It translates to CASTTSRETQYF.

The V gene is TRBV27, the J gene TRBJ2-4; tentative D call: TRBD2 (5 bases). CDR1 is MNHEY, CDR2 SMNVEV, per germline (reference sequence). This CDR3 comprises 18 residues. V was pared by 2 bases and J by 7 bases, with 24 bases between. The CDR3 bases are TGTGCCAGCAGTTTAACCCCCCGGGGTCCGGGTAAAGCGAACATTCAGTACTTC. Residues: CASSLTPRGPGKANIQYF.

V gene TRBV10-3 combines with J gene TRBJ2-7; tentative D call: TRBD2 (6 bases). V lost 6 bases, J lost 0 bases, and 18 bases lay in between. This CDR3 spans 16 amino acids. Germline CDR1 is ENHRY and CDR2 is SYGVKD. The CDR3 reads CAISDTRGGSSYEQYF. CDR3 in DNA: TGTGCCATCAGCGACACCCGTGGGGGGAGCTCCTACGAGCAGTACTTC.

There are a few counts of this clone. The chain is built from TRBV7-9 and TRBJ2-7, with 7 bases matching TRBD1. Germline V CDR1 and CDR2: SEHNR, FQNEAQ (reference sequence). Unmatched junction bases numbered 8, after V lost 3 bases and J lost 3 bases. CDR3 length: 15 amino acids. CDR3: CASSFPLTGNYEQYF. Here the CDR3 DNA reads TGTGCCAGCAGCTTCCCTCTGACAGGGAACTACGAGCAGTACTTC.

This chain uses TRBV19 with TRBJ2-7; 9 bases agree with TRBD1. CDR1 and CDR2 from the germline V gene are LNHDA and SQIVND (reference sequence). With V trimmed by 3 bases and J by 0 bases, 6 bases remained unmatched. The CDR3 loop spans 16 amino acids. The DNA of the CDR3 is TGTGCCAGTAGTATTTATGGGACAGGGACCTCCTACGAGCAGTACTTC. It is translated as CASSIYGTGTSYEQYF.

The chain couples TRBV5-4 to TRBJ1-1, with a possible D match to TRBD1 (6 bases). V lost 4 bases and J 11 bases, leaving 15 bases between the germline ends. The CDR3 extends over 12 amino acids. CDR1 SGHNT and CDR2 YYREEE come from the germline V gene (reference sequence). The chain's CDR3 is CASSAQGFSAFF. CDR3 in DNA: TGTGCCAGCAGCGCACAGGGTTTTAGCGCTTTCTTT.

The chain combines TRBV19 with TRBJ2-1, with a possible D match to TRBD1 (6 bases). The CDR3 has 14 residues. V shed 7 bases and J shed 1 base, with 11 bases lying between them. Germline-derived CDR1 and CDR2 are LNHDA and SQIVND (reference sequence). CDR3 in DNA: TGTGCCAGTACTACGAGGGGGTCCTACAATGAGCAGTTCTTC. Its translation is CASTTRGSYNEQFF.

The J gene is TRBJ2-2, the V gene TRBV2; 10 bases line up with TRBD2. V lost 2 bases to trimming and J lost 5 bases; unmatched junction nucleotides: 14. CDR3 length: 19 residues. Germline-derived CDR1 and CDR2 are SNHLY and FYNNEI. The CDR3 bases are TGTGCCAGCAGTGAAACCCTCGGAGGTAGCGGGGGGCGAACCGGGGAGCTGTTTTTT. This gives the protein CASSETLGGSGGRTGELFF.

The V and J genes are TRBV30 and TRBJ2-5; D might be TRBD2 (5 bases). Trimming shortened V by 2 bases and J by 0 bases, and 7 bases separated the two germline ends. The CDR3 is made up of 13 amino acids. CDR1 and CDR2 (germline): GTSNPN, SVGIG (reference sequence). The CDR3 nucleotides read TGTGCCTGGAGTCAGGACTACCAAGAGACCCAGTACTTC. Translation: CAWSQDYQETQYF.

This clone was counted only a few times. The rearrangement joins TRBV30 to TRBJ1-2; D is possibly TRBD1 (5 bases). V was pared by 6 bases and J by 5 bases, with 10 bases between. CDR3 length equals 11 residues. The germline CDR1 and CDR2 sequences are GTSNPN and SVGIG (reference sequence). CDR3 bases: TGTGCCTGCCGACAGCCGTATGGCTACACCTTC. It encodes CACRQPYGYTF. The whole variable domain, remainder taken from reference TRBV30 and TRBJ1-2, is SQTIHQWPATLVQPVGSPLSLECTVEGTSNPNLYWYRQAAGRGLQLLFYSVGIGQISSEVPQNLSASRPQDRQFILSSKKLLLSDSGFYLCACRQPYGYTFGSGTRLTVV.

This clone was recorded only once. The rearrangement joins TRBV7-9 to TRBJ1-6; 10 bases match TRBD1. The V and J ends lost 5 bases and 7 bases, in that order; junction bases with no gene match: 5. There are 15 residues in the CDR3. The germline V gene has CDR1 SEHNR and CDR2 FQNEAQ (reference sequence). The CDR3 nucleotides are TGTGCCAGCAGCCCAGGGACAGGGGAAAATTCACCCCTCCACTTT. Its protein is CASSPGTGENSPLHF.

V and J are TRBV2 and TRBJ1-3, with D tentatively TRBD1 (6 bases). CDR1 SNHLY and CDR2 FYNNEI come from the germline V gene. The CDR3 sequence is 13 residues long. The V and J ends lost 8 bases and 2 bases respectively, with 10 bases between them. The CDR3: CASQGTAGNTIYF. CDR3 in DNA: TGTGCCAGCCAGGGGACGGCTGGAAACACCATATATTTT. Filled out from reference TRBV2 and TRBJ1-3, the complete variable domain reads EPEVTQTPSHQVTQMGQEVILRCVPISNHLYFYWYRQILGQKVEFLVSFYNNEISEKSEIFDDQFSVERPDGSNFTLKIRSTKLEDSAMYFCASQGTAGNTIYFGEGSWLTVV.

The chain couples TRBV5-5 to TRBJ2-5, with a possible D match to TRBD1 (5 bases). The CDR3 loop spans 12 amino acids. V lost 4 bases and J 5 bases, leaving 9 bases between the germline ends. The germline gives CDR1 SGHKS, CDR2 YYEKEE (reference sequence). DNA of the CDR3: TGTGCCAGCAGCCGCCCAGGGGAGACCCAGTACTTC. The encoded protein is CASSRPGETQYF.

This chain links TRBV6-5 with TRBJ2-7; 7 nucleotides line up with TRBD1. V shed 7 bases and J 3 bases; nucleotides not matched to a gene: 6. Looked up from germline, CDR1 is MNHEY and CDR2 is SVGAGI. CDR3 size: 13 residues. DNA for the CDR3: TGTGCCAGCAAGGACAGGTTCTTCTACGAGCAGTACTTC. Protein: CASKDRFFYEQYF.

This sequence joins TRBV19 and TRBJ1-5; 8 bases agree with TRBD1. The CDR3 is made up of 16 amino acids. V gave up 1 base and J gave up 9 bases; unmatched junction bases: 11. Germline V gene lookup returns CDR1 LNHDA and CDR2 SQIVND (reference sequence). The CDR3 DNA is TGTGCCAGTAGTATAGGGGCACAGGGGGGGATTGGGCCCCAGCATTTT. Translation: CASSIGAQGGIGPQHF. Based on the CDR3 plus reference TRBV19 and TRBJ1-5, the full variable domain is DGGITQSPKYLFRKEGQNVTLSCEQNLNHDAMYWYRQDPGQGLRLIYYSQIVNDFQKGDIAEGYSVSREKKESFPLTVTSAQKNPTAFYLCASSIGAQGGIGPQHFGDGTRLSIL.

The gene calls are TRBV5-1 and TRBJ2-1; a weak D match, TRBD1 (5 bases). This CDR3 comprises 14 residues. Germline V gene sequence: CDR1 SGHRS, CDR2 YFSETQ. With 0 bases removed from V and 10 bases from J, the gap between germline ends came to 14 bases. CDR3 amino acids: CASSLVGASGEQFF. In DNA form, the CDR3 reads TGCGCCAGCAGCTTGGTAGGGGCTTCCGGGGAGCAGTTCTTC.

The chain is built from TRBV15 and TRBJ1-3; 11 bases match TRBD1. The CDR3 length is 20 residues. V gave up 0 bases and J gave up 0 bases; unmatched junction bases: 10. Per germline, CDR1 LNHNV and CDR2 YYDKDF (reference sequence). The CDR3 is CATSRDFATGTGGSGNTIYF. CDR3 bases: TGTGCCACCAGCAGAGATTTCGCAACCGGGACAGGGGGCTCTGGAAACACCATATATTTT.

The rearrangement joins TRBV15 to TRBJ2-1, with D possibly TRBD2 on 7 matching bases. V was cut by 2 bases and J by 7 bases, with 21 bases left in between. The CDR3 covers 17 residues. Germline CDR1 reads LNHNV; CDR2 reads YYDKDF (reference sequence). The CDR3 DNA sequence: TGTGCCACCAGCAGATCTCGCCGGGGGGCCTTTTTTAATGAGCAGTTCTTC. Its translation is CATSRSRRGAFFNEQFF.